The present T cell receptor (beta chain) was sequenced within a study of immune evolution from preneoplasia to lung adenocarcinoma. Method: immunoSEQ multiplex PCR; TCRdb's copy keeps in-frame clones and lacks some. The sample records approximately 11,000 clones, around 81% being singletons. V gave up 2 bases and J gave up 9 bases, with 7 bases separating them. This CDR3 has 11 amino acids. From germline, CDR1 is SGHAT and CDR2 FQNNGV. This clonotype originated in a person aged 55-80 years with lung adenocarcinoma. The sequenced sample consisted of FFPE minimally invasive lung adenocarcinoma tissue. The V call is TRBV11-2, the J call TRBJ1-1; D is unresolved. As DNA, the CDR3 is TGTGCCAGCAGCTTAACCCCCCAAGCTTTCTTT. Its translation is CASSLTPQAFF.